This TCR beta chain was observed in a study of beta chain features in type 1 diabetes. Across the whole study: Examination covered some 99,000,000 sorted cells spanning all samples.

Sorted cells reached over 98% purity in every population. Trimming cost V 5 bases and J 2 bases, with 12 bases left between them. The CDR3 consists of 14 residues. CDR1 and CDR2 (germline): SQVTM, ANQGSEA. Of the isolated RNA, all was reverse transcribed, and so the sequenced material was expressed TCRB transcripts. Generated by immunoSEQ multiplex PCR, the TCRdb table keeps only in-frame clones and is missing some. The sample records 680,000 or so clones, around 15% being singletons. This chain links TRBV29-1 with TRBJ1-4; perhaps TRBD1 as D (6 bases). This receptor was obtained from a man younger than 30 in good health. Sequenced material: naive CD4+ T cells from blood. The DNA for the CDR3 is TGCAGCGTTAGCGAGGGGGGGACTAATGAAAAACTGTTTTTT. Its translation: CSVSEGGTNEKLFF.